The clone carrying this T cell receptor (beta chain) has more than one count but fewer than ten. This sample was taken from a study of blood T cell repertoires in COVID-19. Data came from immunoSEQ multiplex PCR; TCRdb stores just in-frame clones and leaves some out. The sample yields over 200,000 clones, about 85% seen once. Material: peripheral blood. The sequence derives from a man aged 55 to 70 who had recovered from COVID-19.

DNA of the CDR3: TGTGCCAGCAGCCAAGAGCCCACAGGGGGCGTCTATGGCTACACCTTC. Protein product: CASSQEPTGGVYGYTF. V is TRBV3-1 (or the pseudogene TRBV3-2) and J is TRBJ1-2, with 9 positions matching TRBD1. Trimming took 0 bases from V and 4 from J; bases not matched to a gene: 6. The CDR3 sequence is 16 residues long. Germline loops: CDR1 LGHDT, CDR2 YNNKEL (reference sequence).